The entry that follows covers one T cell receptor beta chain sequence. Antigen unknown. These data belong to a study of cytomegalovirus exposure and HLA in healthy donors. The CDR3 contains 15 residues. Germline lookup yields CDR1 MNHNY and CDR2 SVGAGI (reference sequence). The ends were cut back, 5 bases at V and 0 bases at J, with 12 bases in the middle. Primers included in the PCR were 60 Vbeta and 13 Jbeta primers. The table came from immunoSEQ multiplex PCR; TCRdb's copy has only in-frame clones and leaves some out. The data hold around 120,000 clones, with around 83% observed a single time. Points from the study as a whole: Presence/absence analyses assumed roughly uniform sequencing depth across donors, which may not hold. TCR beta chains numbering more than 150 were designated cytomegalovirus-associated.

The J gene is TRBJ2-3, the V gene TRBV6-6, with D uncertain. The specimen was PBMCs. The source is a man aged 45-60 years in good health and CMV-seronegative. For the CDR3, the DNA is TGTGCCAGCAGTGAGCTGCGGTCTAGCACAGATACGCAGTATTTT. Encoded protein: CASSELRSSTDTQYF.